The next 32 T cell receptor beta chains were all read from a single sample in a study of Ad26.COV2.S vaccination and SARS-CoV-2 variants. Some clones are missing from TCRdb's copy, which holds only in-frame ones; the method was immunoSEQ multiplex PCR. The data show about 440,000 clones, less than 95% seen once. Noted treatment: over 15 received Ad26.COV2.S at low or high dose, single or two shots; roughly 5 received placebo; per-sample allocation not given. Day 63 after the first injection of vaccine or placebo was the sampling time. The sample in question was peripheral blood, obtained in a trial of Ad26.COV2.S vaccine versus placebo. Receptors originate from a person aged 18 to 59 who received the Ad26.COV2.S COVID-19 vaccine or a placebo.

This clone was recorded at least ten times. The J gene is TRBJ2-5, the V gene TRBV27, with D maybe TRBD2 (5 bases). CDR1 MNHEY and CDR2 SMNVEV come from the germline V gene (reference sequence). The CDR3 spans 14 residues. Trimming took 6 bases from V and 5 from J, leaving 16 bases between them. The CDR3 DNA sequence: TGTGCCAGCAGCCACCGGGGAGTTCGGGAGACCCAGTACTTC. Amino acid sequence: CASSHRGVRETQYF.

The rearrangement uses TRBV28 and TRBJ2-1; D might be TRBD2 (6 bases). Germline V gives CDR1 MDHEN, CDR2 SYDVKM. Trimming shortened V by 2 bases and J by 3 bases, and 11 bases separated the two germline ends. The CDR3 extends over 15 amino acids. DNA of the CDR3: TGTGCCAGCAGTTTACCGGGAGTGGTCTACAATGAGCAGTTCTTC. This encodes CASSLPGVVYNEQFF.

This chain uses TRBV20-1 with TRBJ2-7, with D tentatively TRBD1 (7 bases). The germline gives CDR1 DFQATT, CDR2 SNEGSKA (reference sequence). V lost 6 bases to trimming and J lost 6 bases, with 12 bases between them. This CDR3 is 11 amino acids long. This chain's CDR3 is CSALRGAEQYF. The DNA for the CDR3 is TGCAGTGCGCTCAGGGGGGCCGAGCAGTACTTC.

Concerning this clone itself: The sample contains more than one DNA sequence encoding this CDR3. The CDR3 DNA reads as TGTGCCAGTAGGACAGGAAATCAGCCCCAGCATTTT. The encoded protein is CASRTGNQPQHF. The chain uses TRBV19 and TRBJ1-5; a possible D gene is TRBD1 (6 bases). Between the trimmed V and J ends, which lost 6 bases and 4 bases, there was a span of 7 bases. The CDR3 sequence is 12 residues long. Germline CDR1 is LNHDA and CDR2 is SQIVND (reference sequence).

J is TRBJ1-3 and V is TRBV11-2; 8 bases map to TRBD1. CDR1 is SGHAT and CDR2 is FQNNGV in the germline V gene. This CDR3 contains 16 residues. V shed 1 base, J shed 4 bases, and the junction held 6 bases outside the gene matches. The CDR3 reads CASSLVIRGQGNTIYF. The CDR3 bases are TGTGCCAGCAGCTTAGTTATCAGGGGGCAAGGAAACACCATATATTTT.

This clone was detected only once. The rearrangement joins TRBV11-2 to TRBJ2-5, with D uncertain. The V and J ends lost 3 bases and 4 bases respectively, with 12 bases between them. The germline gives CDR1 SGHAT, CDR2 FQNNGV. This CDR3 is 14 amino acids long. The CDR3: CASSFPLTRETQYF. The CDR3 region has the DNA TGTGCCAGCAGCTTCCCTTTGACACGAGAGACCCAGTACTTC.

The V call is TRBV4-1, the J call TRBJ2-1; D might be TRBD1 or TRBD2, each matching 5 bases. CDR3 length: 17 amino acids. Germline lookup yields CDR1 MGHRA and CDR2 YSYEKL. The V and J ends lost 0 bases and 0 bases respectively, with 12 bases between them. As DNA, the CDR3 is TGCGCCAGCAGCCAAGAGAAGCCAGGGAGCTCCTACAATGAGCAGTTCTTC. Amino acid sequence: CASSQEKPGSSYNEQFF.

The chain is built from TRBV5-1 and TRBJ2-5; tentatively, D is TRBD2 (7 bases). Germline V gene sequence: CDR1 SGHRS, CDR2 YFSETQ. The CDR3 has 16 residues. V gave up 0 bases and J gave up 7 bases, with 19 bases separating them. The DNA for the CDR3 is TGCGCCAGCAGCTTGGTGGCTAGCGGAGGGGGTGGGACCCAGTACTTC. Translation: CASSLVASGGGGTQYF.

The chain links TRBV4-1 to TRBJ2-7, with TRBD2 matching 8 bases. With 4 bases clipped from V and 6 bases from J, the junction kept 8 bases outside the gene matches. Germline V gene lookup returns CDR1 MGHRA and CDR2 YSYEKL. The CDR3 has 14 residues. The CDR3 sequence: CASSPPSGGLEQYF. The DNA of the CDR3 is TGCGCCAGCAGCCCCCCCTCGGGGGGGCTCGAGCAGTACTTC.

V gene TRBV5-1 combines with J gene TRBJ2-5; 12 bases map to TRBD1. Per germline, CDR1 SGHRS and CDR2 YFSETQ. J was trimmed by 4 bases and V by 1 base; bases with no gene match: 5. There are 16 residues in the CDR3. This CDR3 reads CASSLIGTGGLETQYF. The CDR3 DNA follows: TGCGCCAGCAGCTTGATTGGGACAGGGGGCCTAGAGACCCAGTACTTC.

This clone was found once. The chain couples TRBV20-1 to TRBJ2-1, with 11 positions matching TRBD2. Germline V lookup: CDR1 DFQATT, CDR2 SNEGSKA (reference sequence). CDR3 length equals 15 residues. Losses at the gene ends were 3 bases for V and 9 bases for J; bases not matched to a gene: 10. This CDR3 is CSASPLAGVHSEQFF. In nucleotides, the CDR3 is TGCAGTGCTAGTCCACTAGCGGGAGTACACAGTGAGCAGTTCTTC.

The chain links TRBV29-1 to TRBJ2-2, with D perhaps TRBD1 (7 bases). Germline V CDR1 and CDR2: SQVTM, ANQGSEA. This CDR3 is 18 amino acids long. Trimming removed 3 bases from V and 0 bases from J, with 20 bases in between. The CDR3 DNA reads TGCAGCGTTGAGGGCCGGGGATCAGGGGGGTCGAACACCGGGGAGCTGTTTTTT. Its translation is CSVEGRGSGGSNTGELFF.

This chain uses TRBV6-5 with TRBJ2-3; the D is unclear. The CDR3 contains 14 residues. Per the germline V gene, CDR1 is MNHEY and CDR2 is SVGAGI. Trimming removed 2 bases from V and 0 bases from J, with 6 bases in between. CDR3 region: CASSYGQSTDTQYF. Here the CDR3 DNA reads TGTGCCAGCAGTTACGGCCAGAGCACAGATACGCAGTATTTT.

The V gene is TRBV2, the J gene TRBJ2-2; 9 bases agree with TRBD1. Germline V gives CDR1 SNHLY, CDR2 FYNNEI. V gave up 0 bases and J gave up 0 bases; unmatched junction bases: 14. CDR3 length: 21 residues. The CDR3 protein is CASSEAPTQWDRASNTGELFF. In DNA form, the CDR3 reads TGTGCCAGCAGTGAAGCCCCTACGCAGTGGGACAGGGCCTCGAACACCGGGGAGCTGTTTTTT.

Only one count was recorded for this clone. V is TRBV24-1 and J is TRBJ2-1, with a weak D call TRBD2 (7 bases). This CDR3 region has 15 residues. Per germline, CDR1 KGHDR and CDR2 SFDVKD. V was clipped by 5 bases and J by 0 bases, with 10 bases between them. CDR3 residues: CATSAAGASYNEQFF. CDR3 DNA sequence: TGTGCCACCAGTGCCGCGGGGGCCTCCTACAATGAGCAGTTCTTC.

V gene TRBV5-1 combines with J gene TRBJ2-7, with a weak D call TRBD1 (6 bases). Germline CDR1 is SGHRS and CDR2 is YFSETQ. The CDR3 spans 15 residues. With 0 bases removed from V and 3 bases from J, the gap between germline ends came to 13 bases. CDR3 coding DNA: TGCGCCAGCAGCTTGGCAGGACAGCGAGGCTACGAGCAGTACTTC. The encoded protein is CASSLAGQRGYEQYF.

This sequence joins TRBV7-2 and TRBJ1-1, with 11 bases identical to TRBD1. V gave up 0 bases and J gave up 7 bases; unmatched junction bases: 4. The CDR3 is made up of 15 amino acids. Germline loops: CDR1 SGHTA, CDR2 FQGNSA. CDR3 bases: TGTGCCAGCAGCTTAGCGGACAGGGGGCGAGGTGAAGCTTTCTTT. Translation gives CASSLADRGRGEAFF.

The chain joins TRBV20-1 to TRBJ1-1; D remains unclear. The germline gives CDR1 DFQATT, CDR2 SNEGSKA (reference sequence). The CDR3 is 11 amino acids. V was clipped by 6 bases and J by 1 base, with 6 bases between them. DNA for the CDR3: TGCAGTGCCGACTGGAACACTGAAGCTTTCTTT. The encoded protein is CSADWNTEAFF.

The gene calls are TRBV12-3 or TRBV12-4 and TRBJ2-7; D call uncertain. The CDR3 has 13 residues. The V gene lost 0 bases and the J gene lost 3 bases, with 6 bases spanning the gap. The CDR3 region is CASSLAVSYEQYF. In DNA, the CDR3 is TGTGCCAGCAGTTTAGCGGTGAGCTACGAGCAGTACTTC.

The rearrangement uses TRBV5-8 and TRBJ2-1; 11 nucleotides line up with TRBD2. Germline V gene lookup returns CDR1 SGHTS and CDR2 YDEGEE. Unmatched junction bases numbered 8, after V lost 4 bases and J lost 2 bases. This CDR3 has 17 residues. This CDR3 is CASSGFHSGRAYNEQFF. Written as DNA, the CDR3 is TGTGCCAGCAGCGGGTTTCATAGCGGGAGGGCCTACAATGAGCAGTTCTTC.

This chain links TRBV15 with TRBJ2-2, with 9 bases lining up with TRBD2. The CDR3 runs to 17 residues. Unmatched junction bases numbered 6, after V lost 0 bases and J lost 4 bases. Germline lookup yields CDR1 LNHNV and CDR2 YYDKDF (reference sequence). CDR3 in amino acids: CATSRDGLLAGTGELFF. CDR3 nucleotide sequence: TGTGCCACCAGCAGAGATGGATTACTAGCGGGCACCGGGGAGCTGTTTTTT.

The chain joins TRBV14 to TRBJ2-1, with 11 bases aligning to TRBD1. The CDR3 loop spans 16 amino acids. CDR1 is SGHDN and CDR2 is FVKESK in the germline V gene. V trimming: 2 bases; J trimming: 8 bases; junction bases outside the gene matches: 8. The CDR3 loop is CASSQLGQGAIDEQFF. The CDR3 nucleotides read TGTGCCAGCAGCCAACTCGGACAGGGGGCGATAGATGAGCAGTTCTTC.

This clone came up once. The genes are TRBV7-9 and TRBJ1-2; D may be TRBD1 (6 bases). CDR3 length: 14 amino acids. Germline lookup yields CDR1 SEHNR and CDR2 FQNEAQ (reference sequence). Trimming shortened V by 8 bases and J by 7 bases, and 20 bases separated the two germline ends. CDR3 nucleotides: TGTGCCAGCCGGCGTGGAGCGGGGGCGGGTGGCTACACCTTC. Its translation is CASRRGAGAGGYTF.

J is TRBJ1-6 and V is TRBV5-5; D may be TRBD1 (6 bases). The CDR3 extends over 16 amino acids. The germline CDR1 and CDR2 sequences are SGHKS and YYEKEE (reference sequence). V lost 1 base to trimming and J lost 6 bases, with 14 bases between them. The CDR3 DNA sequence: TGTGCCAGCAGCTTGTCCCCCAGGGGTGGTAATTCACCCCTCCACTTT. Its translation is CASSLSPRGGNSPLHF.

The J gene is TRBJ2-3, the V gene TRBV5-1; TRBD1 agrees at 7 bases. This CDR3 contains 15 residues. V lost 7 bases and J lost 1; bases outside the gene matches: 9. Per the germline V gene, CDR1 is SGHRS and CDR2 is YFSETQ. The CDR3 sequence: CASSEGGVGTDTQYF. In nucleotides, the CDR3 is TGCGCCAGCTCGGAAGGGGGCGTCGGCACAGATACGCAGTATTTT.

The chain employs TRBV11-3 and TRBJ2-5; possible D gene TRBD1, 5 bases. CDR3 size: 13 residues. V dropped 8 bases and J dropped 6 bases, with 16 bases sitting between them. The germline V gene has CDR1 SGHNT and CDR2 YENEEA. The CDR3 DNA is TGTGCCAGCGGTCCAGGGTCCGGGCAGACCCAGTACTTC. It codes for CASGPGSGQTQYF.

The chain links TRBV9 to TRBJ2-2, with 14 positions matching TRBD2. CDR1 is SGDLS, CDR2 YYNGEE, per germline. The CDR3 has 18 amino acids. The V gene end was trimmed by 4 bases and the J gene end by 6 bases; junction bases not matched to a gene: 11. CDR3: CASSSSPGTSGSAGELFF. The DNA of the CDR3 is TGTGCCAGCAGCTCGTCCCCCGGGACTAGCGGGAGCGCCGGGGAGCTGTTTTTT.

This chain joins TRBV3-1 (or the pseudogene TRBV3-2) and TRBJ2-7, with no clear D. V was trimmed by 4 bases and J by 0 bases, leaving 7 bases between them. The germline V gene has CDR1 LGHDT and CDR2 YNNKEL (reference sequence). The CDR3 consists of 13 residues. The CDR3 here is CASSPVSSYEQYF. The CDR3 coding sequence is TGTGCCAGCAGCCCTGTTAGCTCCTACGAGCAGTACTTC.

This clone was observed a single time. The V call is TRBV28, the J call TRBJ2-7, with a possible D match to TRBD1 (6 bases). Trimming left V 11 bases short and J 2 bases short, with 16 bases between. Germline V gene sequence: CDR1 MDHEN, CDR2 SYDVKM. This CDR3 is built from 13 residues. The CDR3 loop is CASVPAGAYEQYF. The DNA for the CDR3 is TGTGCCTCGGTCCCAGCAGGGGCCTACGAGCAGTACTTC.

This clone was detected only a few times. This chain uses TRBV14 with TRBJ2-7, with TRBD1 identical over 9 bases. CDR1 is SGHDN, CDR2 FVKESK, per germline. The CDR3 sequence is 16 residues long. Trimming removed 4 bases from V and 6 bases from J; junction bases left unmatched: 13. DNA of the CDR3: TGTGCCAGCAGCCCCGGGACAGGGAGGGTTGATCTCGAGCAGTACTTC. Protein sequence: CASSPGTGRVDLEQYF. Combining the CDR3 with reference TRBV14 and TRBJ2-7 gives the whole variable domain EAGVTQFPSHSVIEKGQTVTLRCDPISGHDNLYWYRRVMGKEIKFLLHFVKESKQDESGMPNNRFLAERTGGTYSTLKVQPAELEDSGVYFCASSPGTGRVDLEQYFGPGTRLTVT.

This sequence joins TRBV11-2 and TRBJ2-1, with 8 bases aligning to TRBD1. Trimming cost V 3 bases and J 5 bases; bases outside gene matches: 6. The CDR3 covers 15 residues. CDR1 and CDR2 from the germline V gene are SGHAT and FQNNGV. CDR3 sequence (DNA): TGTGCCAGCAGCTTGCGCGGGACAGGCAACAATGAGCAGTTCTTC. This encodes CASSLRGTGNNEQFF.

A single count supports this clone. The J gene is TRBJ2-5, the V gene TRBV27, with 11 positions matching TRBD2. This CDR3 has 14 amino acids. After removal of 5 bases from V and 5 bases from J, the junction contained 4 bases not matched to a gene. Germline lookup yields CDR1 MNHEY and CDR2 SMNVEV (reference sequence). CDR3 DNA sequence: TGTGCCAGCAGTCTTAGCGGGAGGGAGGAGACCCAGTACTTC. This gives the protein CASSLSGREETQYF.